The 9 T cell receptor beta chains reported below all come from one sample, sequenced in a study of T cell repertoires in ileal Crohn's disease. Described time point: inflamed ileum from the surgical specimen. Sequenced by immunoSEQ multiplex PCR; TCRdb stores in-frame clones only, minus some. The sample shows about 16,000 clones, 92% of them seen only once. Specimen: ileal tissue. The receptors were sampled from an adult with Crohn's disease.

The chain is built from TRBV11-2 and TRBJ2-3; TRBD2 aligns across 10 bases. With V trimmed by 5 bases and J by 4 bases, 9 bases remained unmatched. The CDR3 sequence is 16 residues long. Germline V gene lookup returns CDR1 SGHAT and CDR2 FQNNGV. The CDR3: CASSRPSGGAADTQYF. The CDR3 DNA is TGTGCCAGCAGCAGACCCAGCGGGGGGGCCGCAGATACGCAGTATTTT.

The chain joins TRBV18 to TRBJ1-1; D remains unclear. V was pared by 3 bases and J by 7 bases, with 18 bases between. Germline-derived CDR1 and CDR2 are KGHSH and LQKENI. CDR3 length: 15 amino acids. The CDR3 bases are TGTGCCAGCTCACCGAACGCATTACCGGGCGGTGAAGCTTTCTTT. This gives the protein CASSPNALPGGEAFF.

On this clone itself: No conserved phenylalanine or tryptophan ends this CDR3, so it is likely a read error. The chain uses TRBV11-2 and TRBJ2-7; the D gene is possibly TRBD1 (6 bases). V was clipped by 1 base and J by 2 bases, with 12 bases between them. Per germline, CDR1 SGHAT and CDR2 FQNNGV. The CDR3 totals 15 residues. CDR3 in amino acids: CASSLAPGAAYEQYL. DNA of the CDR3: TGTGCCAGCAGCTTAGCCCCAGGGGCTGCCTACGAGCAGTACCTC.

The chain links TRBV27 to TRBJ2-6; D possibly corresponds to TRBD2 (7 bases). Between the trimmed V and J ends, which lost 1 base and 2 bases, there was a span of 9 bases. CDR1 and CDR2 from the germline V gene are MNHEY and SMNVEV (reference sequence). The CDR3 is 16 residues long. The CDR3 bases are TGTGCCAGCAGTTTATGGGGGGGCCCTGGGGCCAACGTCCTGACTTTC. This codes for CASSLWGGPGANVLTF.

This chain uses TRBV7-6 with TRBJ2-7, with 7 positions matching TRBD1. J lost 2 bases, V lost 2 bases, and 18 bases had no gene match. The germline V gene has CDR1 SGHVS and CDR2 FNYEAQ. The CDR3 length is 19 residues. The CDR3, as DNA: TGTGCCAGCAGCTTATTGCCCCAACTTAGAGGGCAGGGGGCCTACGAGCAGTACTTC. This encodes CASSLLPQLRGQGAYEQYF.

The J gene is TRBJ1-1, the V gene TRBV21-1. TRBV21-1 represents a pseudogene. CDR3 length equals 15 residues. The CDR3 nucleotides are TGTGCCAGCAGCACAAGGGGGGAATTTAGGACTGAAGCTTTCTTT. Translating it yields CASSTRGEFRTEAFF.

The chain links TRBV10-2 to TRBJ2-1, with 8 bases identical to TRBD2. The CDR3 spans 14 residues. Germline V gene data show CDR1 as WSHSY and CDR2 as SAAADI. V lost 7 bases, J lost 3 bases, and 5 bases stayed unmatched. The CDR3 bases are TGCGCCAGCACCCAACTAGCGGACTACAATGAGCAGTTCTTC. The encoded protein is CASTQLADYNEQFF.

The chain is built from TRBV28 and TRBJ2-1, with 8 bases matching TRBD1. The CDR3 runs 16 residues. With V trimmed by 8 bases and J by 7 bases, 16 bases remained unmatched. Germline CDR1 and CDR2: MDHEN and SYDVKM. CDR3 sequence (DNA): TGTGCCAGCCCACCCGAGGGCAGGGGGCGAGGTAATGAGCAGTTCTTC. Translated, it gives CASPPEGRGRGNEQFF.

This clone appeared a single time. The V call is TRBV11-3, the J call TRBJ2-1, with 7 bases identical to TRBD1. This CDR3 region has 13 residues. The V segment lost 5 bases and the J segment 9 bases; nucleotides outside the gene matches: 7. Germline V CDR1 and CDR2: SGHNT, YENEEA. The CDR3 sequence is CASSNYRGGEQFF. The CDR3 DNA sequence: TGTGCCAGCAGCAATTACAGGGGTGGTGAGCAGTTCTTC.